The entry below describes one T cell receptor (beta chain). The sample comes from a study of patients and donors after allogeneic stem cell transplantation. CDR1 is MNHNS and CDR2 is SASEGT in the germline V gene. This CDR3 is built from 13 residues. Trimming pared 7 bases from V and 4 bases from J, leaving 12 bases between. One entry per CDR3 protein results from TCRdb running MiXCR on the RT-PCR reads. The sample carries about 110,000 distinct CDR3 sequences, around 36% recorded once. Source material: blood, either unsorted or a sorted T cell fraction (not recorded which). V and J are TRBV6-1 and TRBJ2-3; D is uncertain. This TCR came from a human donor who was either an allogeneic HSCT recipient or a stem cell or donor lymphocyte infusion donor (not recorded which). It is not recorded whose cells these are; they may come from a transplant donor. CDR3 region: CASTYRRPDTQYF. DNA of the CDR3: TGTGCCAGCACTTACCGGCGACCAGATACGCAGTATTTT.